The rows below give T cell receptor beta chains drawn from one sample of a study of blood T cell repertoires in COVID-19. Sequencing was performed with immunoSEQ multiplex PCR; in TCRdb, only in-frame clones are kept and a portion is missing. The profile shows roughly 430,000 clones, around nine tenths of them singletons. The sequenced sample was PBMCs or T cells enriched from blood (not recorded which). The receptor set was obtained from a young woman who had been exposed to COVID-19. Both conserved end residues are trimmed from each CDR3. Fields, in order: CDR3 protein, J gene, D gene, V gene. A D gene is named only where the DNA matches it firmly.

ATSRDEIGSYEQY | TRBJ2-7 | - | TRBV15
ASSLGLQDTQY | TRBJ2-3 | - | TRBV7-9
SVDGTGGEQY | TRBJ2-7 | TRBD1 | TRBV29-1
ASSPRGATNEKLF | TRBJ1-4 | - | TRBV18
ASSRGQGYQPQH | TRBJ1-5 | TRBD1 | TRBV6-5
ASSLEGGGADTQY | TRBJ2-3 | TRBD2 | TRBV7-8
ASRQGADTQY | TRBJ2-3 | - | TRBV6-5
ASSEGMSRDEQY | TRBJ2-7 | - | TRBV6-1
ASKTQGASGNTIY | TRBJ1-3 | TRBD1 | TRBV27
ASSRDLGAEAF | TRBJ1-1 | - | TRBV12-3/TRBV12-4
ASSLVSPISEQY | TRBJ2-7 | - | TRBV7-9
ASRGQGGSNQPQH | TRBJ1-5 | TRBD1 | TRBV19
ASSQERGKGVRNEKLF | TRBJ1-4 | - | TRBV4-1
ASSSDTLDRDNEQF | TRBJ2-1 | - | TRBV7-3